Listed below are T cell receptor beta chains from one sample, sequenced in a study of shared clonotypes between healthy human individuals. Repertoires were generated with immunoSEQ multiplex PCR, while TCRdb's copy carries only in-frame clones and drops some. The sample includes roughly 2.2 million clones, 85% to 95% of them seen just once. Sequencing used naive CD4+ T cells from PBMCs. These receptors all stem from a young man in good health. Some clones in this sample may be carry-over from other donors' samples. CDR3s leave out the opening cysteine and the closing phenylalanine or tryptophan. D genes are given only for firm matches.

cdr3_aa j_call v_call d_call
ASSLEQGVDGYT TRBJ1-2 TRBV7-9 .
ASSQVLLNTEAF TRBJ1-1 TRBV4-2 .
ASSEHLGEGTEAF TRBJ1-1 TRBV25-1 .
ASSRGTSGSGDTQY TRBJ2-3 TRBV4-3 TRBD2
ASSLLIGRQWAYEQY TRBJ2-7 TRBV5-5 TRBD2
ASSFNPARYEQF TRBJ2-1 TRBV11-2 .
ASSPNPTMRELF TRBJ2-2 TRBV13 .
ASSRAREINEQY TRBJ2-7 TRBV19 .
ASSVQHYGYT TRBJ1-2 TRBV2 .
ASSLRVATDTQY TRBJ2-3 TRBV7-3 .
ASSLSGSSYNEQF TRBJ2-1 TRBV27 .
ASSPPGASGNTIY TRBJ1-3 TRBV18 .
ASSIGGGAPREQY TRBJ2-7 TRBV19 .
ASSRLEAKNIQY TRBJ2-4 TRBV7-2 .
ASSSGVNTEAF TRBJ1-1 TRBV7-3 .
ASRPAGQGAFGYT TRBJ1-2 TRBV27 TRBD1
ASSRDSPVETQY TRBJ2-5 TRBV28 .
ASSFGNRGLVNTEAF TRBJ1-1 TRBV7-2 TRBD1
ASSLRTGYGYT TRBJ1-2 TRBV5-4 .
ASSEGTGRGNTIY TRBJ1-3 TRBV25-1 TRBD1
ASSLDLTEAF TRBJ1-1 TRBV5-1 .
ASSQDGESLANVLT TRBJ2-6 TRBV4-1 .
ASSLVGGVNYGYT TRBJ1-2 TRBV28 .
ASSQGLAASTDTQY TRBJ2-3 TRBV4-1 TRBD2
ASSLGRTLYEQY TRBJ2-7 TRBV5-1 .
ASVPRGGDTDTQY TRBJ2-3 TRBV7-9 TRBD2
ASSLNEDFSEQF TRBJ2-1 TRBV27 .
ASSLLGQGYEQY TRBJ2-7 TRBV7-3 TRBD1
ASSQGLAGGWPQF TRBJ2-1 TRBV4-1 TRBD2
ASSPRTERTTGELF TRBJ2-2 TRBV5-1 .
ASSPRPVSLAGGEETQY TRBJ2-5 TRBV5-4 TRBD2
ASSPSGAQINEQY TRBJ2-7 TRBV5-5 .
ASSGTSSGETQY TRBJ2-5 TRBV5-5 .
ASSEALRFVGTVNTEAF TRBJ1-1 TRBV6-1 TRBD1
ASSAPKTRTTDTQY TRBJ2-3 TRBV5-8 .
ASSRTDYSNQPQH TRBJ1-5 TRBV5-5 .
ASSLAGQVPDTQY TRBJ2-3 TRBV5-1 TRBD1
ASSPFQGNIQY TRBJ2-4 TRBV28 .
ASSIDTGTYNEQF TRBJ2-1 TRBV19 .
ATREEETQY TRBJ2-5 TRBV19 .
ASSLFRGQAGYT TRBJ1-2 TRBV5-5 TRBD1
AIRGTGGMNTEAF TRBJ1-1 TRBV10-3 TRBD1
ASSLASSYNEQF TRBJ2-1 TRBV7-3 .
ASQLWANSSTDTQY TRBJ2-3 TRBV7-4 .
ASSLAGVSYNEQF TRBJ2-1 TRBV2 TRBD2
ASSLDRNTDTQY TRBJ2-3 TRBV2 .
ASSYSRLGEQY TRBJ2-7 TRBV6-6 .
ASRGQGRGTGELF TRBJ2-2 TRBV28 .
ASSLGSGRTQETQY TRBJ2-5 TRBV5-1 TRBD2
ASSNPGYEQY TRBJ2-7 TRBV21-1 .
ASSSGPNYGYT TRBJ1-2 TRBV7-2 .